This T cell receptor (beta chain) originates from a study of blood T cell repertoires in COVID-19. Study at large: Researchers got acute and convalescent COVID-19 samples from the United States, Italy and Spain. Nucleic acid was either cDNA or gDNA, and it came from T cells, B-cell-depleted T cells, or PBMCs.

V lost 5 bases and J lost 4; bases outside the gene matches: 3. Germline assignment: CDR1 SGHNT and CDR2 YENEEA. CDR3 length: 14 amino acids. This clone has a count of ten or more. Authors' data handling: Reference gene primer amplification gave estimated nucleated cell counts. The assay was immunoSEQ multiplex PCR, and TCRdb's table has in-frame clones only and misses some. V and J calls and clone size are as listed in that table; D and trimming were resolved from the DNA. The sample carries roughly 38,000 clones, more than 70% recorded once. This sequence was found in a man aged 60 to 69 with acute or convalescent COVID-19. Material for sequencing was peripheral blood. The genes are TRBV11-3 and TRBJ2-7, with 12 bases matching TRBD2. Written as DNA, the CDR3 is TGTGCCAGCAGCGACGGACTAGCGGGATACGAGCAGTACTTC. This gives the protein CASSDGLAGYEQYF.